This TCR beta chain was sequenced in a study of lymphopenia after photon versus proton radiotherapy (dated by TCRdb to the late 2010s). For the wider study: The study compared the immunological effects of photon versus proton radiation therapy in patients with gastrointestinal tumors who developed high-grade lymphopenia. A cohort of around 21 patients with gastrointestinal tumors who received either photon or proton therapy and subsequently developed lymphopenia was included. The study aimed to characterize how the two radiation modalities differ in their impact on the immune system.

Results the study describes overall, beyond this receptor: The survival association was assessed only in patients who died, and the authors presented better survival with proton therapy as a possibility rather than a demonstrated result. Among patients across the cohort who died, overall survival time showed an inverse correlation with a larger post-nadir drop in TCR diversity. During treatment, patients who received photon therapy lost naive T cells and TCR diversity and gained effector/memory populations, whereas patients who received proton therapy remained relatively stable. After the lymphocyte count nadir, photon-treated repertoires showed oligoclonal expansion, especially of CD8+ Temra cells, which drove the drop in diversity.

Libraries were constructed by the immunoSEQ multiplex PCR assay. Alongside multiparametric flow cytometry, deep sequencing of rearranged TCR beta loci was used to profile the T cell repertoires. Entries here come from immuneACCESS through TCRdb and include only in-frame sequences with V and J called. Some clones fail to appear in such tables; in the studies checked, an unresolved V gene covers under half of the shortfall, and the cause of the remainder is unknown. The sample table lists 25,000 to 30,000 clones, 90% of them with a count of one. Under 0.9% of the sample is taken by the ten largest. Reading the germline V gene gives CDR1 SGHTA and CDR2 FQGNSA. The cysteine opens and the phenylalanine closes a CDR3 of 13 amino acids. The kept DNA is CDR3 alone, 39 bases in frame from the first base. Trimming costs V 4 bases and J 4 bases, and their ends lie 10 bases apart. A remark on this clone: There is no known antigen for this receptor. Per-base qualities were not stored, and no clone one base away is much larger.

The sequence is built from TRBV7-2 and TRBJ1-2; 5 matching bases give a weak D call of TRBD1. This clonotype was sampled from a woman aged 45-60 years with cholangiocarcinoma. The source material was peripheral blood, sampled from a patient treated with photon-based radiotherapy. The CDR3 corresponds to CASSSGTFYGYTF. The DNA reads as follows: TGTGCCAGCAGCTCCGGGACTTTCTATGGCTACACCTTC.